This T cell receptor (beta chain) was identified during a study of regulatory T cells in long-lasting Graves disease. V lost 5 bases and J 7 bases, leaving 17 bases between the germline ends. The V gene's germline CDR1 is DFQATT and CDR2 SNEGSKA (reference sequence). The CDR3 spans 13 residues. Study-level findings and limits: Newly diagnosed Graves' patients exceeded persistent ones in TCR diversity.

This clonotype was recorded many times. As yet, its antigen is unknown. As for time point: newly diagnosed GD, antithyroid drugs for less than 3 months. PBMC RNA served as the TCR library source. Patient provenance is recorded as an endocrinology department in Xi'an, China. Library construction for TCR beta used iRepertoire HTBI primers and Arm-PCR of CDR3 regions. MiXCR, applied by TCRdb to the multiplex PCR reads, yields one record per CDR3 protein. The data hold 530,000 or so distinct CDR3 sequences, with roughly 13% observed a single time. These data also formed part of another study, on T cells in Graves' hyperthyroidism and ophthalmopathy. From that report: When the TCR CDR3 underwent first-round RT-PCR, the HTBI primer set was used.

The chain is built from TRBV20-1 and TRBJ1-2; D is possibly TRBD1 (5 bases). The receptor was derived from a man in his thirties or forties with Graves disease. The material was peripheral blood mononuclear cells (PBMCs), obtained at new diagnosis, from a patient treated with antithyroid drugs. CDR3 sequence: CSAPAGILGGYTF. In DNA form, the CDR3 reads TGCAGTGCTCCTGCAGGGATCTTAGGTGGCTACACCTTC.